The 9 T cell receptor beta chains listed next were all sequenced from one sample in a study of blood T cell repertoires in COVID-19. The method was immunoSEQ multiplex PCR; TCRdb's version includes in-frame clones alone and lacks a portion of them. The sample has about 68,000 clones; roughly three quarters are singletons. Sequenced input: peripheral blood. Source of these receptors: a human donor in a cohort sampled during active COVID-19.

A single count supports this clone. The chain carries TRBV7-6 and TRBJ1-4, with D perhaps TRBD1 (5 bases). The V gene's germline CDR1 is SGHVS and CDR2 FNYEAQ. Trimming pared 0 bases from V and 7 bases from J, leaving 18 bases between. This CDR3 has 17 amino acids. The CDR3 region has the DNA TGTGCCAGCAGCTTAGCCCGGACATCCCAAGGCGGTGAAAAACTGTTTTTT. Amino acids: CASSLARTSQGGEKLFF.

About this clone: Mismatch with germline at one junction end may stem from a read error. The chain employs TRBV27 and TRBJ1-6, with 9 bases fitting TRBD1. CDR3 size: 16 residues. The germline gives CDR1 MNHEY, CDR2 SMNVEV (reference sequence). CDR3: CASRLLTGTGNSPLHF. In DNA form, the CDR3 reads TGTGCCAGCCGTTTACTCACCGGGACAGGGAATTCACCCCTCCACTTT.

As DNA, the CDR3 is TGTGCCTGGAGTCCCTCGGGGGGGACATATAGCAATCAGCCCCAGCATTTT. Residues: CAWSPSGGTYSNQPQHF. The rearrangement uses TRBV30 and TRBJ1-5, with D possibly TRBD1 on 6 matching bases. Germline V gene data show CDR1 as GTSNPN and CDR2 as SVGIG (reference sequence). This CDR3 spans 17 amino acids. V was cut by 2 bases and J by 0 bases, with 17 bases left in between.

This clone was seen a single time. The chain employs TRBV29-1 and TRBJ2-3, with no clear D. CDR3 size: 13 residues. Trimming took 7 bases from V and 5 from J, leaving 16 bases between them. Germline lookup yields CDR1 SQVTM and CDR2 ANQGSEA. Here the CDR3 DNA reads TGCAGCGCCGACCGAGGTCGCGGAGATACGCAGTATTTT. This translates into CSADRGRGDTQYF.

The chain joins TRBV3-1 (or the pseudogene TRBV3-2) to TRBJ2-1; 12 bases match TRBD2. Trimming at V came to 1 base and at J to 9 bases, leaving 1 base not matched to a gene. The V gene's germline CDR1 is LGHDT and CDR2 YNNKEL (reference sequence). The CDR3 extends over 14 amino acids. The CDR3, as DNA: TGTGCCAGCAGCCAAGCTAGCGGGAGGGGTGAGCAGTTCTTC. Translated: CASSQASGRGEQFF.

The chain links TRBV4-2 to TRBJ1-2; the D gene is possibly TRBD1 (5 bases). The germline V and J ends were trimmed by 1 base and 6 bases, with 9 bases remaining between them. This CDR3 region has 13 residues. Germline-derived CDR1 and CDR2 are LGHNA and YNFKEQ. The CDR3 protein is CASSQVGGDGYTF. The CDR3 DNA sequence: TGTGCCAGCAGCCAAGTTGGAGGGGATGGCTACACCTTC.

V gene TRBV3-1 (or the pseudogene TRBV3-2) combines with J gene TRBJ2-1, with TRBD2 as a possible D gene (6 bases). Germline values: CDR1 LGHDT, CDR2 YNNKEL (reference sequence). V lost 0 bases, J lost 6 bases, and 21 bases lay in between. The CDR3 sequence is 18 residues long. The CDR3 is CASSQEYRVGGIGNEQFF. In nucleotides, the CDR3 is TGTGCCAGCAGCCAAGAGTATCGGGTGGGGGGAATCGGCAATGAGCAGTTCTTC.

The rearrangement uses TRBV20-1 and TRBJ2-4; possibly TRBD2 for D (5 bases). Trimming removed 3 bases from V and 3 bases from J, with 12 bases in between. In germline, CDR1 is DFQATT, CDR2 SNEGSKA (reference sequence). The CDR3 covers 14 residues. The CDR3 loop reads CSASTSLGKNIQYF. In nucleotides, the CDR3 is TGCAGTGCTAGTACTAGTCTTGGCAAAAACATTCAGTACTTC.

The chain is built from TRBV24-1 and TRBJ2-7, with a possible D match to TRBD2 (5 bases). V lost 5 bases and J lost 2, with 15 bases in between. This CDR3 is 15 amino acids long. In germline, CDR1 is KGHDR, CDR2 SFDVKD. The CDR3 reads CATSALGLRPYEQYF. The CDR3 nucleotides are TGTGCCACCAGTGCCCTCGGACTCCGGCCCTACGAGCAGTACTTC.